Presented here are 11 T cell receptor beta chains from one specimen sequenced in a study of shared clonotypes between healthy human individuals. The table came from immunoSEQ multiplex PCR; TCRdb's copy has only in-frame clones and leaves some out. The data show approximately 940,000 clones, about 80% seen once. Sequenced sample: memory CD4+ T cells sorted from blood. Sample subset: CD45RA-negative fraction. The source of these receptors is a man aged 18-30 years in good health.

This clone was counted many times. The chain joins TRBV5-4 to TRBJ1-6, with TRBD1 matching 8 bases. Germline V lookup: CDR1 SGHNT, CDR2 YYREEE (reference sequence). CDR3 length: 14 residues. Germline trimming cut 4 bases from V and 14 bases from J; bases unmatched to any gene: 11. CDR3 amino acids: CASSAQGAKGTLHF. The CDR3 DNA sequence: TGTGCCAGCAGCGCTCAGGGGGCGAAAGGAACCCTCCACTTT.

The chain is built from TRBV10-1 and TRBJ1-5; TRBD1 agrees at 7 bases. The CDR3 consists of 15 residues. Germline CDR1 reads WNHNN; CDR2 reads SYGVQD (reference sequence). Losses at the gene ends were 5 bases for V and 4 bases for J; bases not matched to a gene: 8. The CDR3 sequence: CASSPGTAGNQPQHF. CDR3 coding DNA: TGCGCCAGCAGTCCAGGGACAGCCGGGAATCAGCCCCAGCATTTT.

As regards this clone: A junction end diverges from the germline sequence, so it may reflect a read error. This chain uses TRBV7-6 with TRBJ2-3, with D uncertain. This CDR3 contains 13 residues. Germline values: CDR1 SGHVS, CDR2 FNYEAQ. CDR3 sequence reads: CASSVANTDTQYF. CDR3 nucleotide sequence: TGTGCCAGCAGCGTAGCCAACACAGATACGCAGTATTTT.

The rearrangement uses TRBV5-1 and TRBJ2-1; 9 nucleotides align to TRBD2. This CDR3 has 13 amino acids. Losses at the gene ends were 4 bases for V and 15 bases for J; bases not matched to a gene: 11. Germline CDR1 is SGHRS and CDR2 is YFSETQ. The CDR3 spells CASSPREGRVGFF. CDR3 in DNA: TGCGCCAGCAGCCCGCGGGAGGGCCGTGTCGGGTTCTTC.

This rearrangement joins TRBV6-6 to TRBJ1-5; tentatively, D is TRBD1 (6 bases). The V gene's germline CDR1 is MNHNY and CDR2 SVGAGI (reference sequence). The V and J ends lost 7 bases and 2 bases respectively, with 12 bases between them. The CDR3 has 14 residues. CDR3 in DNA: TGTGCCAGCATACTAAGACAGGGCAATCAGCCCCAGCATTTT. Translation: CASILRQGNQPQHF.

The CDR3 loop is CASSTPGRDTQYF. CDR3 nucleotide sequence: TGTGCCAGCAGCACACCGGGACGCGATACGCAGTATTTT. The chain links TRBV11-3 to TRBJ2-3; TRBD1 or TRBD2 may be the D gene (5 bases each). This CDR3 comprises 13 residues. The germline gives CDR1 SGHNT, CDR2 YENEEA. The ends were cut back, 5 bases at V and 6 bases at J, with 12 bases in the middle.

The chain links TRBV11-2 to TRBJ1-1; D gene ambiguous. The length of the CDR3 is 20 residues. Per the germline V gene, CDR1 is SGHAT and CDR2 is FQNNGV. V dropped 0 bases and J dropped 2 bases, with 25 bases sitting between them. In nucleotides, the CDR3 is TGTGCCAGCAGCTTAGATTCCCCCTCCTTCCCCGGCGCCCGAAACACTGAAGCTTTCTTT. It translates to CASSLDSPSFPGARNTEAFF.

This clone was seen a single time. This rearrangement joins TRBV5-6 to TRBJ1-2, with D unclear. From germline, CDR1 is SGHDT and CDR2 YYEEEE. The CDR3 sequence is 15 residues long. The V and J ends lost 5 bases and 0 bases respectively, with 14 bases between them. CDR3 amino acids: CASRDPGTSNYGYTF. DNA for the CDR3: TGTGCCAGCAGGGATCCGGGCACTTCTAACTATGGCTACACCTTC.

This clone was recorded a few times. CDR3 sequence reads: CASSPTNGQGSEQYF. Here the CDR3 DNA reads TGTGCCAGCTCACCAACCAACGGACAGGGGTCCGAGCAGTACTTC. This chain links TRBV18 with TRBJ2-7; 9 bases line up with TRBD1. Germline values: CDR1 KGHSH, CDR2 LQKENI. This CDR3 is built from 15 residues. The V segment lost 2 bases and the J segment 6 bases; nucleotides outside the gene matches: 8. Together with reference TRBV18 and TRBJ2-7, the CDR3 gives the full variable domain: NAGVMQNPRHLVRRRGQEARLRCSPMKGHSHVYWYRQLPEEGLKFMVYLQKENIIDESGMPKERFSAEFPKEGPSILRIQQVVRGDSAAYFCASSPTNGQGSEQYFGPGTRLTVT.

Only one count was recorded for this clone. The chain uses TRBV15 and TRBJ2-7; D is perhaps TRBD2 (7 bases). The CDR3 extends over 16 amino acids. Trimming shortened V by 0 bases and J by 0 bases, and 12 bases separated the two germline ends. Germline lookup yields CDR1 LNHNV and CDR2 YYDKDF (reference sequence). The DNA of the CDR3 is TGTGCCACCAGCAGAGATCGGGGGGCCAGCTCCTACGAGCAGTACTTC. Protein product: CATSRDRGASSYEQYF. Supplemented by reference TRBV15 and TRBJ2-7, the full variable domain reads DAMVIQNPRYQVTQFGKPVTLSCSQTLNHNVMYWYQQKSSQAPKLLFHYYDKDFNNEADTPDNFQSRRPNTSFCFLDIRSPGLGDTAMYLCATSRDRGASSYEQYFGPGTRLTVT.

In its sample, this clone was seen a few times. The V gene is TRBV4-1, the J gene TRBJ1-1, with unresolved D. CDR1 MGHRA and CDR2 YSYEKL come from the germline V gene. This CDR3 has 14 residues. V was clipped by 1 base and J by 0 bases, with 6 bases between them. The CDR3 DNA follows: TGCGCCAGCAGCCAAGGGGTGATGAACACTGAAGCTTTCTTT. It encodes CASSQGVMNTEAFF.